This T cell receptor (beta chain) was sequenced during a study of T cell clusters in autoimmune cytopenias. Study results and limitations: The cluster-lack signature was not seen for secondary cytopenia versus chronic lymphocytic leukemia. Primary autoimmune cytopenia patients seemingly lacked the physiological T cell clusters found in healthy donors.

The CDR3 is 13 amino acids. CDR1 and CDR2 from the germline V gene are MNHNS and SASEGT. TRB rearrangements were amplified by touch-down multiplex PCR with mixed TRB-A/B primers. TCRdb derives one entry per CDR3 protein from the multiplex PCR reads, leaving out DNA. The listing contains approximately 5,000 distinct CDR3 sequences. Roughly 38,000 genome equivalents of blood DNA were amplified for TRB. On this clonotype: Its antigen is currently unknown.

This sample also belongs to another study, concerning T cell repertoires in aging, cancer and after chemotherapy. That work states: Median generation probability rose over the chemotherapy interval in each cancer cohort, suggesting rebound thymic output.

This clonotype was sampled from a human donor in good health. The chain is built from TRBV6-1 and TRBJ2-7. Sequenced input: peripheral blood. CDR3 sequence reads: CASSAAASYEQYF.